These 3 T cell receptor beta chains were all obtained from the same sample, sequenced in a study of blood T cell repertoires in COVID-19. The table came from immunoSEQ multiplex PCR; TCRdb's copy has only in-frame clones and leaves some out. The table includes about 95,000 clones, approximately 88% detected once. The source material was peripheral blood. The receptors here all came from an older woman with acute or convalescent COVID-19.

The chain uses TRBV11-2 and TRBJ2-5, with D maybe TRBD2 (5 bases). CDR1 and CDR2 from the germline V gene are SGHAT and FQNNGV. The ends were cut back, 6 bases at V and 7 bases at J, with 21 bases in the middle. The CDR3 is 15 residues long. CDR3 nucleotide sequence: TGTGCCAGCAGTCCGAGTAGCGCCTCTTCGTCGACCCAGTACTTC. Translation gives CASSPSSASSSTQYF.

The chain is built from TRBV18 and TRBJ2-3, with D uncertain. Deletions cut 6 bases from V and 5 bases from J, with 18 bases between. Germline V gives CDR1 KGHSH, CDR2 LQKENI. The CDR3 covers 15 residues. The chain's CDR3 is CASSPRDIQGDTQYF. The CDR3 DNA is TGTGCCAGCTCGCCGAGAGACATCCAAGGAGATACGCAGTATTTT.

J is TRBJ2-1 and V is TRBV27; possible D gene TRBD2, 5 bases. Germline CDR1 and CDR2: MNHEY and SMNVEV (reference sequence). V was cut by 2 bases and J by 11 bases, with 13 bases left in between. The CDR3 is 13 residues long. CDR3 DNA: TGTGCCAGCAGTTTAGCGGGTTACCCCCAGCAGTTCTTC. Its protein product is CASSLAGYPQQFF.